This record covers a single T cell receptor beta chain. Profiled with immunoSEQ multiplex PCR; TCRdb holds only in-frame clones, not every one. The sample carries 25,000 to 30,000 clones, roughly 80% recorded once. The germline V gene encodes CDR1 MNHEY and CDR2 SVGAGI. Between the trimmed V and J ends, which lost 2 bases and 4 bases, there was a span of 6 bases. CDR3 size: 13 residues. As to treatment: randomized to nivolumab then ipilimumab (arm A) or the reverse (arm B). These data belong to a study of sequential checkpoint blockade in melanoma. Background on the study: First-line arms were nivolumab then ipilimumab, or the reverse, randomized 1:1. After both sequences, patients received maintenance nivolumab.

The source was CD8+ T cells sorted from blood (inferred from file names), collected from a patient given nivolumab and ipilimumab in sequence. The sequence came from a human donor with melanoma. V is TRBV6-5 and J is TRBJ1-5, with D perhaps matching TRBD1 (5 bases). CDR3 sequence (DNA): TGTGCCAGCAGTTACGGGGGGAATCAGCCCCAGCATTTT. It translates to CASSYGGNQPQHF.